Listed below are T cell receptor beta chains from one sample, sequenced in a study of T cell responses to AZD1222 COVID-19 vaccine. This table comes from immunoSEQ multiplex PCR, and its TCRdb copy is limited to in-frame clones, with some not included. The repertoire shows about 140,000 clones; the top ten hold under 2.5%. Sequencing was performed on peripheral blood. Receptors originate from an adult in good health. The CDR3 runs from the conserved cysteine through the conserved F or W. A D gene is named only where the DNA matches it firmly.

>.|TRBV5-8|TRBJ2-5
TGTGCCAGCAGCTTGGGTCAAATAGGAGAGACCCAGTACTTC
CASSLGQIGETQYF
>.|TRBV12-3/TRBV12-4|TRBJ2-2
TGTGCCAGCAGTTTAACTAACACCGGGGAGCTGTTTTTT
CASSLTNTGELFF
>.|TRBV7-8|TRBJ1-5
TGTGCCAGCAGCCCATCCCGTACTAGAAGCAATCAGCCCCAGCATTTT
CASSPSRTRSNQPQHF
>TRBD2|TRBV30|TRBJ2-1
TGTGCCTCCGACCGACTAGCGGGGTTGAATGAGCAGTTCTTC
CASDRLAGLNEQFF
>.|TRBV6-2/TRBV6-3|TRBJ1-1
TGTGCCAGCAGTTACCTGGCCATTAACACTGAAGCTTTCTTT
CASSYLAINTEAFF
>.|TRBV7-9|TRBJ1-1
TGTGCCAGCAGCTCGGGTGGGGGCGACGAAGCTTTCTTT
CASSSGGGDEAFF
>.|TRBV7-2|TRBJ2-2
TGTGCCAGCAAAAGGGAGGGGACAGCCAACACCGGGGAGCTGTTTTTT
CASKREGTANTGELFF
>.|TRBV5-1|TRBJ1-1
TGCGCCAGCAGCTTGGCCTCCGGGACATCGAACACTGAAGCTTTCTTT
CASSLASGTSNTEAFF
>TRBD1|TRBV12-3/TRBV12-4|TRBJ1-5
TGTGCCAGCAGCCCCCTCGGACAGGGCCCCCAGCATTTT
CASSPLGQGPQHF
>.|TRBV3-1/TRBV3-2|TRBJ2-7
TGTGCCAGCAGCCAAGCAGGGGATCCTGGCTACGAGCAGTACTTC
CASSQAGDPGYEQYF
>.|TRBV28|TRBJ2-7
TGTGCCAGCAGTCTCCGGACACAAATCTACGAGCAGTACTTC
CASSLRTQIYEQYF
>.|TRBV27|TRBJ1-4
TGTGCCAGCAGTCTCGGCGCCAGGGAGGTCGAAAAACTGTTTTTT
CASSLGAREVEKLFF
>.|TRBV6-5|TRBJ2-7
TGTTACCAAGGACCCGGCCGGGGGGCCTTATACGAGCAGTACTTC
CYQGPGRGALYEQYF
>.|TRBV6-5|TRBJ1-2
TGTGCCAGCTTCCTATGGGGGAATGGCTACACCTTC
CASFLWGNGYTF
>.|TRBV3-1/TRBV3-2|TRBJ1-3
TGTGCCAGCAGCCAACCCAAAGGCCCAGGCTCAGGAAACACCATATATTTT
CASSQPKGPGSGNTIYF
>.|TRBV28|TRBJ1-4
TGTGCCAGCAGTCAACCATCGGGCAGCCATAATGAAAAACTGTTTTTT
CASSQPSGSHNEKLFF
>.|TRBV14|TRBJ1-5
TGTGCCAGCAGCTGGGCAGGGGAGGCCTCTCGTGGGCCCCAGCATTTT
CASSWAGEASRGPQHF
>.|TRBV11-2|TRBJ1-6
TGTGCCAGCAGCTTACAGGACTATAATTCACCCCTCCACTTT
CASSLQDYNSPLHF
>.|TRBV28|TRBJ2-7
TGTGCCAGCAGTTTGCCCGTCACCTACGAGCAGTACTTC
CASSLPVTYEQYF
>TRBD2|TRBV3-1/TRBV3-2|TRBJ2-5
TGTGCCAGCAGCCAAGAGGGACTAGCGGGGGGACTAGGCACCCAGTACTTC
CASSQEGLAGGLGTQYF
>.|TRBV30|TRBJ1-2
TGTGCCTGGAGTGCAGCCATTAACTATGGCTACACCTTC
CAWSAAINYGYTF
>.|TRBV12-3/TRBV12-4|TRBJ1-6
TGTGCCAGCAGTTTTGGGGATAATTCACCCCTCCACTTT
CASSFGDNSPLHF
>TRBD1|TRBV3-1/TRBV3-2|TRBJ1-6
TGTGCCAGCAGCCAATCGGCAGGGGGCAATTCACCCCTCCACTTT
CASSQSAGGNSPLHF
>TRBD1|TRBV15|TRBJ1-4
TGTGCCACCAGCAGAGATCCAACAGGGGGTGAAAAACTGTTTTTT
CATSRDPTGGEKLFF
>.|TRBV28|TRBJ1-4
TGTGCCAGCGGAGGCAATGGAAGGGGATATGAAAAACTGTTTTTT
CASGGNGRGYEKLFF
>.|TRBV5-4|TRBJ1-2
TGTGCCAGCAGCTTGCTAGGGACCTATGGCTACACCTTC
CASSLLGTYGYTF
>.|TRBV7-2|TRBJ2-2
TGTGCCAGCAACTTAAGGCGGCTAGGGGTGAACACCGGGGAGCTGTTTTTT
CASNLRRLGVNTGELFF
>TRBD1|TRBV7-8|TRBJ2-7
TGTGCCAGCAGCTCAGACAGGGGTCCCCTCGGCGAGCAGTACTTC
CASSSDRGPLGEQYF
>TRBD2|TRBV4-2|TRBJ2-1
TGTGCCAGCAGCCTTCGGGGCGGGGGACCCTCCTACAATGAGCAGTTCTTC
CASSLRGGGPSYNEQFF